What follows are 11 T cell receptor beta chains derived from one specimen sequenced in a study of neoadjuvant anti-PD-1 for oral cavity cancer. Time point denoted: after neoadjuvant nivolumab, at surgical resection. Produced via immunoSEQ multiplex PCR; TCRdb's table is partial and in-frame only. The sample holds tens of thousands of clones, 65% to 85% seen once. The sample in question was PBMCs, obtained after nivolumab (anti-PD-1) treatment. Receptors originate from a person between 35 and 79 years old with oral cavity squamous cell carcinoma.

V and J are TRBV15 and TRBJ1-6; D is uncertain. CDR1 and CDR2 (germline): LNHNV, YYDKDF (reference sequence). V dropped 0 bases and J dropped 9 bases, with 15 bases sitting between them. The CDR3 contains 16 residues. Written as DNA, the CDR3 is TGTGCCACCAGCAGAGATGAGGCGGATCCTACTTCACCCCTCCACTTT. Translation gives CATSRDEADPTSPLHF.

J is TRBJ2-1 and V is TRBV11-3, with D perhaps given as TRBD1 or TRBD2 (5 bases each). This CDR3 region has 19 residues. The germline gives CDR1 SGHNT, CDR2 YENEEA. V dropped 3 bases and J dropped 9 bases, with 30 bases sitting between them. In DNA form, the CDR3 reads TGTGCCAGCAGCTTCATGATGACCTTCTCCGGGACCGCCTCAATTGAGCAGTTCTTC. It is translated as CASSFMMTFSGTASIEQFF.

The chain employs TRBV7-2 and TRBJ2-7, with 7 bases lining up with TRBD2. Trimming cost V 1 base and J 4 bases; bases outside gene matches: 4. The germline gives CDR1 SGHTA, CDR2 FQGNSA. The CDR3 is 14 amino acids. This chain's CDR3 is CASSLGGSGYEQYF. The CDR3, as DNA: TGTGCCAGCAGCTTAGGCGGTAGCGGGTACGAGCAGTACTTC.

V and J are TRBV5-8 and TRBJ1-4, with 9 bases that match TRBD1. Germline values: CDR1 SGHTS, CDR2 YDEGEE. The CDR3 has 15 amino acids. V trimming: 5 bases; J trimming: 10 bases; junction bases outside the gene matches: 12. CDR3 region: CASRNRGREYGKLFF. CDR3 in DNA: TGTGCCAGCAGAAACAGGGGGCGCGAGTATGGAAAACTGTTTTTT. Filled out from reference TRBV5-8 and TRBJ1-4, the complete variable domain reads EAGVTQSPTHLIKTRGQQATLRCSPISGHTSVYWYQQALGLGLQFLLWYDEGEERNRGNFPPRFSGRQFPNYSSELNVNALELEDSALYLCASRNRGREYGKLFFGSGTQLSVL.

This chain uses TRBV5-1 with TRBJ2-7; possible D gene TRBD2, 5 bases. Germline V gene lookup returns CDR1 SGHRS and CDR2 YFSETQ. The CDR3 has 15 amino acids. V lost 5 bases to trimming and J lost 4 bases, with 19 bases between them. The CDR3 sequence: CASREQGLSLYEQYF. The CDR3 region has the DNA TGCGCCAGCAGAGAACAAGGACTGAGCCTTTACGAGCAGTACTTC.

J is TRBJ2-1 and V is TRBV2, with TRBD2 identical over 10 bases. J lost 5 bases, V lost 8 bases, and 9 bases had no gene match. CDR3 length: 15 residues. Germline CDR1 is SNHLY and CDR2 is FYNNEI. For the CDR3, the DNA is TGTGCCAGCCAGGTGAGGACTAGCGGACACAATGAGCAGTTCTTC. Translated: CASQVRTSGHNEQFF. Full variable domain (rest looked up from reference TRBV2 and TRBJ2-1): EPEVTQTPSHQVTQMGQEVILRCVPISNHLYFYWYRQILGQKVEFLVSFYNNEISEKSEIFDDQFSVERPDGSNFTLKIRSTKLEDSAMYFCASQVRTSGHNEQFFGPGTRLTVL.

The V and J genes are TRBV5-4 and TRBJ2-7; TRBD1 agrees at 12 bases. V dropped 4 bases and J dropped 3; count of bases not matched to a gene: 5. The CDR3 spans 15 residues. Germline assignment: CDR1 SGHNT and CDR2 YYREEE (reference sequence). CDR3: CASSHGTGGRYEQYF. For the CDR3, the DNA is TGTGCCAGCAGCCACGGGACAGGGGGCCGCTACGAGCAGTACTTC.

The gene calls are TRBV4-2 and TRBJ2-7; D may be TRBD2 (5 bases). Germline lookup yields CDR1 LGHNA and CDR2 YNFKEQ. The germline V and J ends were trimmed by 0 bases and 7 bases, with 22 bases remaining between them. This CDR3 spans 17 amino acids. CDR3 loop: CASSQDGALVGEGEQYF. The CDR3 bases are TGTGCCAGCAGCCAAGACGGAGCCCTAGTCGGAGAGGGAGAGCAGTACTTC.

In DNA, the CDR3 is TGTGCCAGCAGTTTATGCCTAAACATCACCCTCACAGATACGCAGTATTTT. As protein: CASSLCLNITLTDTQYF. The chain joins TRBV27 to TRBJ2-3; D gene ambiguous. Germline CDR1 is MNHEY and CDR2 is SMNVEV (reference sequence). V dropped 1 base and J dropped 2 bases, with 16 bases sitting between them. This CDR3 contains 17 residues.

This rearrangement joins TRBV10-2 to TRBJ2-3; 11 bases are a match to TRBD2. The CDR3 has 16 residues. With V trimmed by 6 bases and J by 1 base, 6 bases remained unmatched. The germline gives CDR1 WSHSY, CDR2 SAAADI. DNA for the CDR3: TGCGCCAGCAGGCCACTGGGACTAGCGGGCACAGATACGCAGTATTTT. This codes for CASRPLGLAGTDTQYF.

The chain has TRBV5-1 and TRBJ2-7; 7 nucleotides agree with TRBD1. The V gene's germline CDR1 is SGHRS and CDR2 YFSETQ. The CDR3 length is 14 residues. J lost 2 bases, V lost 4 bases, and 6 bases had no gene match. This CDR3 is CASSVGQAAYEQYF. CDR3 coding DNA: TGCGCCAGCAGCGTCGGACAGGCGGCCTACGAGCAGTACTTC.